This T cell receptor beta chain is drawn from a study of cytomegalovirus exposure and HLA in healthy donors. The overall study: The approximately 130 validation repertoires and the roughly 690 first-cohort repertoires shared a platform, a later analysis reported. Findings of the study overall: The TCR clusters that emerged in the first cohort tended, a later analysis found, to co-occur in the 120 or so validation repertoires.

The donors belonged to the approximately 120-subject validation cohort, separate from the approximately 700-subject first cohort. The repertoire was sequenced with immunoSEQ multiplex PCR; TCRdb's copy has only in-frame clones and lacks some. The sample contains 45,000 to 65,000 clones, around 93% of which appear only once. With regard to this clone: The antigen remains undetermined.

Looked up from germline, CDR1 is LNHDA and CDR2 is SQIVND (reference sequence). The CDR3 runs to 13 residues. Trimming shortened V by 3 bases and J by 1 base, and 5 bases separated the two germline ends. This TCR was recovered from a woman younger than 30 in good health and CMV-seropositive. Sequencing input: PBMCs. The chain recombines TRBV19 with TRBJ2-3; possible D gene TRBD1, 5 bases. In nucleotides, the CDR3 is TGTGCCAGTAGTATGACAGGCACAGATACGCAGTATTTT. This sequence encodes CASSMTGTDTQYF.